These 19 T cell receptor beta chains share one sample of origin, sequenced in a study of T cell repertoires in cytomegalovirus infection. TCRdb re-derived calls from the reads in MiXCR, one entry per CDR3 protein. The table includes approximately 500,000 distinct CDR3 sequences, approximately 10% detected once. Input material: PBMCs. The receptors here all came from a human donor in good health (CMV status not recorded). Some clones in this sample may be carry-over from other donors' samples.

This clonotype has ten or more counts. The chain is built from TRBV7-9 and TRBJ2-5; D unresolved. Per the germline V gene, CDR1 is SEHNR and CDR2 is FQNEAQ (reference sequence). CDR3 length equals 17 residues. Trimming shortened V by 4 bases and J by 4 bases, and 22 bases separated the two germline ends. As DNA, the CDR3 is TGTGCCAGCAGCTCCGCTCTCTCACTGGGTTCAAGAGAGACCCAGTACTTC. The encoded protein is CASSSALSLGSRETQYF.

In this sample, this clonotype turned up many times. The J gene is TRBJ1-4, the V gene TRBV6-1; 10 bases are a match to TRBD1. This CDR3 is 15 amino acids long. V lost 5 bases, J lost 8 bases, and 8 bases stayed unmatched. Per the germline V gene, CDR1 is MNHNS and CDR2 is SASEGT. Written as DNA, the CDR3 is TGTGCCAGCAGTCCTCAGACAGGGGGCCGCGAAAAACTGTTTTTT. This encodes CASSPQTGGREKLFF.

This clonotype has ten or more counts. A read error is possible here, since a much larger clone lies one base away. The chain combines TRBV6-2 or TRBV6-3 with TRBJ2-7; D unclear. The V gene lost 2 bases and the J gene lost 5 bases, with 4 bases spanning the gap. The CDR3 sequence is 11 residues long. Germline V CDR1 and CDR2: MNHEY, SVGEGT. The CDR3 loop reads CASSYRDEQYF. The DNA for the CDR3 is TGTGCCAGCAGTTACAGAGACGAGCAGTACTTC.

This clonotype was recorded many times. V and J are TRBV6-2 or TRBV6-3 and TRBJ1-2; no reliable D call. The CDR3 sequence is 13 residues long. Germline V gives CDR1 MNHEY, CDR2 SVGEGT. The ends were cut back, 0 bases at V and 6 bases at J, with 8 bases in the middle. The CDR3 DNA is TGTGCCAGCAGTTACTCGCCCAGGAATGGCTACACCTTC. It encodes CASSYSPRNGYTF.

This clonotype came up many times. This chain joins TRBV12-3 or TRBV12-4 and TRBJ2-7; D perhaps matches TRBD1 (7 bases). Trimming shortened V by 6 bases and J by 0 bases, and 24 bases separated the two germline ends. CDR3 length: 18 amino acids. CDR3 nucleotide sequence: TGTGCCAGCAGCGATCTTTCTTGGAGGGGACAGATCTCCTACGAGCAGTACTTC. Encoded protein: CASSDLSWRGQISYEQYF.

Ten or more counts support this clonotype. The rearrangement links TRBV7-2 to TRBJ2-3; possible D gene TRBD2, 6 bases. The CDR3 length is 14 residues. Trimming removed 5 bases from V and 7 bases from J, with 16 bases in between. CDR1 and CDR2 from the germline V gene are SGHTA and FQGNSA. As DNA, the CDR3 is TGTGCCAGCAGCGCAAGCCTAGCGCAAAATACGCAGTATTTT. Translating gives CASSASLAQNTQYF.

The gene calls are TRBV24-1 and TRBJ2-7; 8 bases map to TRBD1. The CDR3 totals 13 residues. Germline values: CDR1 KGHDR, CDR2 SFDVKD. The junction had 8 bases not matched to a gene; V was cut back by 9 bases and J by 5 bases. The CDR3 protein is CATRRQGSDEQYF. CDR3 bases: TGTGCCACCCGACGACAGGGGAGTGACGAGCAGTACTTC.

This clonotype was counted many times. The V gene is TRBV5-4, the J gene TRBJ2-5, with 8 bases aligning to TRBD2. V dropped 3 bases and J dropped 4; count of bases not matched to a gene: 11. CDR3 length: 16 residues. Germline lookup yields CDR1 SGHNT and CDR2 YYREEE (reference sequence). CDR3 amino acids: CASSYGGDDPGETQYF. The DNA of the CDR3 is TGTGCCAGCAGCTACGGGGGGGACGACCCTGGAGAGACCCAGTACTTC. Filled out from reference TRBV5-4 and TRBJ2-5, the complete variable domain reads ETGVTQSPTHLIKTRGQQVTLRCSSQSGHNTVSWYQQALGQGPQFIFQYYREEENGRGNFPPRFSGLQFPNYSSELNVNALELDDSALYLCASSYGGDDPGETQYFGPGTRLLVL.

This clonotype was seen at least ten times. The V and J genes are TRBV19 and TRBJ2-1; D not resolved. Germline assignment: CDR1 LNHDA and CDR2 SQIVND (reference sequence). Trimming shortened V by 3 bases and J by 2 bases, and 2 bases separated the two germline ends. The CDR3 has 12 amino acids. The CDR3 sequence is CASSIPYNEQFF. DNA of the CDR3: TGTGCCAGTAGTATCCCCTACAATGAGCAGTTCTTC.

The table lists this clonotype with many counts. This rearrangement joins TRBV7-9 to TRBJ2-7, with D tentatively TRBD2 (5 bases). V lost 6 bases, J lost 2 bases, and 14 bases lay in between. From germline, CDR1 is SEHNR and CDR2 FQNEAQ (reference sequence). The CDR3 has 14 amino acids. CDR3 residues: CASRRGDSTYEQYF. For the CDR3, the DNA is TGTGCCAGCAGACGGGGAGACTCGACCTACGAGCAGTACTTC.

This clonotype was seen many times. V gene TRBV7-6 combines with J gene TRBJ2-7; 10 positions match TRBD1. CDR1 and CDR2 (germline): SGHVS, FNYEAQ. CDR3 size: 14 residues. J lost 6 bases, V lost 1 base, and 3 bases had no gene match. CDR3 loop: CASSLGTGGREQYF. DNA of the CDR3: TGTGCCAGCAGCTTAGGGACAGGGGGTCGCGAGCAGTACTTC.

The CDR3 sequence: CASTTDGPQHF. CDR3 nucleotide sequence: TGTGCCAGTACCACGGATGGACCCCAGCATTTT. The chain employs TRBV19 and TRBJ1-5; D unresolved. V was shortened by 7 bases and J by 10 bases, with 11 bases between the two germline ends. Germline V gene data show CDR1 as LNHDA and CDR2 as SQIVND (reference sequence). The CDR3 loop spans 11 amino acids.

This clonotype was seen repeatedly, ten times or more. The chain is built from TRBV28 and TRBJ2-1, with a weak D call TRBD2 (5 bases). From germline, CDR1 is MDHEN and CDR2 SYDVKM. V was pared by 5 bases and J by 5 bases, with 10 bases between. The CDR3 totals 13 residues. The DNA for the CDR3 is TGTGCCAGCAGTCGGGATCACCACAATGAGCAGTTCTTC. Translated, it gives CASSRDHHNEQFF.

V and J are TRBV20-1 and TRBJ2-1; 12 positions agree with TRBD2. Germline assignment: CDR1 DFQATT and CDR2 SNEGSKA (reference sequence). The CDR3 consists of 16 residues. DNA for the CDR3: TGCGCCCCCGTGGCTAGCGGGGGGGCGTCTTACAATGAGCAGTTCTTC. This codes for CAPVASGGASYNEQFF.

This clonotype was seen ten or more times. V usage is TRBV6-2 or TRBV6-3 and J usage is TRBJ2-5, with a tentative D call TRBD1 (6 bases). V was cut by 7 bases and J by 0 bases, with 12 bases left in between. Germline V gene data show CDR1 as MNHEY and CDR2 as SVGEGT. This CDR3 has 14 amino acids. The CDR3 sequence is CASMGQTYQETQYF. In DNA form, the CDR3 reads TGTGCCAGCATGGGACAAACCTACCAAGAGACCCAGTACTTC.

This clonotype appeared many times. The chain couples TRBV5-1 to TRBJ2-1; unclear D gene. Germline V gene sequence: CDR1 SGHRS, CDR2 YFSETQ. The CDR3 sequence is 14 residues long. With 1 base removed from V and 3 bases from J, the gap between germline ends came to 8 bases. CDR3 coding DNA: TGCGCCAGCAGCTTGCGGCCGAGCTACAATGAGCAGTTCTTC. This sequence encodes CASSLRPSYNEQFF.

This clonotype was picked up many times. The chain is built from TRBV10-3 and TRBJ1-1; 9 bases align to TRBD1. The germline V gene encodes CDR1 ENHRY and CDR2 SYGVKD. The trim removed 5 bases at V and 4 bases at J, leaving 11 bases unmatched. CDR3 length: 16 residues. The CDR3 DNA reads TGTGCCATCAGTTTCAATACAGGGGGCGCGGGCACTGAAGCTTTCTTT. It encodes CAISFNTGGAGTEAFF.

This clonotype was found many times. This rearrangement joins TRBV24-1 to TRBJ1-5; D might be TRBD1 (5 bases). Trimming shortened V by 9 bases and J by 5 bases, and 13 bases separated the two germline ends. Germline V gene sequence: CDR1 KGHDR, CDR2 SFDVKD. This CDR3 spans 13 amino acids. CDR3 in amino acids: CATAGEYDQPQHF. As DNA, the CDR3 is TGTGCCACCGCGGGGGAGTACGATCAGCCCCAGCATTTT.

This clonotype was recorded many times. The CDR3 sequence: CAMGGSLRELFF. Written as DNA, the CDR3 is TGTGCCATGGGAGGGTCCCTCCGGGAGCTGTTTTTT. The chain recombines TRBV12-3 or TRBV12-4 with TRBJ2-2; 7 bases line up with TRBD2. J was trimmed by 9 bases and V by 10 bases; bases with no gene match: 8. This CDR3 spans 12 amino acids.